The clone carrying this T cell receptor (beta chain) occurred once. What it recognizes is unknown. The sample belongs to a study of graft-versus-host responses after intestinal transplantation. Whole-study context: Anti-thymocyte globulin induction was given to all recipients, followed by tacrolimus and steroids for 2 to 3 years. Study-wide points: HvG clone declines early post-transplant were associated with peak circulating GvH levels.

Profiled with immunoSEQ multiplex PCR; TCRdb holds only in-frame clones, not every one. Of under 80,000 clones listed, 92% are singletons. The V gene's germline CDR1 is SGHRS and CDR2 YFSETQ. V lost 4 bases, J lost 4 bases, and 17 bases stayed unmatched. The CDR3 runs 21 residues. The chain has TRBV5-1 and TRBJ2-2; 15 bases map to TRBD2. The sequence came from a human patient who received an intestinal transplant, so some T cells may come from the graft donor. The sample was PBMCs, taken 98 days after intestinal transplantation. CDR3 sequence: CASSADRGRGTSGRITGELFF. Here the CDR3 DNA reads TGCGCCAGCAGCGCCGACAGGGGGCGCGGGACTAGCGGGAGGATCACCGGGGAGCTGTTTTTT.